Shown below are 11 T cell receptor beta chains from a single sample sequenced in a study of blood T cell repertoires in COVID-19. Profiled with immunoSEQ multiplex PCR; TCRdb holds only in-frame clones, not every one. The sample carries 100,000 or so clones, approximately 86% recorded once. Sequenced: peripheral blood. The origin of the receptors is a man between 65 and 79 years old with active or convalescent COVID-19.

The J gene is TRBJ2-6, the V gene TRBV18; D is perhaps TRBD1 (6 bases). The germline V gene has CDR1 KGHSH and CDR2 LQKENI. The CDR3 runs 18 residues. The V end lost 3 bases, the J end lost 0 bases, and 15 bases lay between the germline ends. The CDR3 here is CASSPRTALFSGANVLTF. DNA of the CDR3: TGTGCCAGCTCACCTCGGACAGCTTTATTCTCTGGGGCCAACGTCCTGACTTTC.

This sequence joins TRBV2 and TRBJ2-7; 10 bases fit TRBD1. V dropped 8 bases and J dropped 6; count of bases not matched to a gene: 4. The CDR3 sequence is 12 residues long. Germline V gene lookup returns CDR1 SNHLY and CDR2 FYNNEI. CDR3 region: CASSGTGAEQYF. CDR3 in DNA: TGTGCCAGCTCCGGGACAGGGGCCGAGCAGTACTTC.

This clone is labeled as medium-sized. The rearrangement joins TRBV15 to TRBJ2-3; 8 nucleotides match TRBD2. This CDR3 is 15 amino acids long. V shed 0 bases and J 1 base; nucleotides not matched to a gene: 0. Germline V CDR1 and CDR2: LNHNV, YYDKDF (reference sequence). The CDR3: CATSRERGGTDTQYF. CDR3 bases: TGTGCCACCAGCAGAGAGCGGGGGGGCACAGATACGCAGTATTTT. The full variable domain, rest sourced from reference TRBV15 and TRBJ2-3, is DAMVIQNPRYQVTQFGKPVTLSCSQTLNHNVMYWYQQKSSQAPKLLFHYYDKDFNNEADTPDNFQSRRPNTSFCFLDIRSPGLGDTAMYLCATSRERGGTDTQYFGPGTRLTVL.

The V gene is TRBV19, the J gene TRBJ1-1; TRBD1 aligns across 7 bases. CDR1 LNHDA and CDR2 SQIVND come from the germline V gene (reference sequence). The CDR3 consists of 12 residues. V lost 4 bases and J lost 7; bases outside the gene matches: 3. As DNA, the CDR3 is TGTGCCAGTAGTAAACAGGGGTTTGAAGCTTTCTTT. Translation: CASSKQGFEAFF.

This chain links TRBV7-2 with TRBJ1-6, with 7 bases fitting TRBD1. Looked up from germline, CDR1 is SGHTA and CDR2 is FQGNSA. Trimming at V came to 1 base and at J to 1 base, leaving 1 base not matched to a gene. The CDR3 extends over 16 amino acids. The CDR3 DNA is TGTGCCAGCAGCTTAGAACAGGGGTCCTATAATTCACCCCTCCACTTT. As protein: CASSLEQGSYNSPLHF.

The chain joins TRBV4-1 to TRBJ2-5; 8 nucleotides align to TRBD2. Losses at the gene ends were 2 bases for V and 4 bases for J; bases not matched to a gene: 9. Germline CDR1 MGHRA, CDR2 YSYEKL. The CDR3 length is 16 residues. The CDR3 is CASSQNGGGQRETQYF. The DNA for the CDR3 is TGCGCCAGCAGCCAAAATGGCGGGGGGCAGCGAGAGACCCAGTACTTC.

The chain uses TRBV4-1 and TRBJ1-4; 9 bases line up with TRBD1. With V trimmed by 8 bases and J by 7 bases, 2 bases remained unmatched. CDR3 length equals 12 residues. Germline lookup yields CDR1 MGHRA and CDR2 YSYEKL. CDR3 region: CASGDRVEKLFF. The CDR3 DNA sequence: TGCGCCAGCGGGGACAGGGTTGAAAAACTGTTTTTT.

The chain carries TRBV2 and TRBJ2-3, with unresolved D. Between the trimmed V and J ends, which lost 7 bases and 6 bases, there was a span of 14 bases. CDR3 length equals 13 residues. CDR1 and CDR2 (germline): SNHLY, FYNNEI. This CDR3 reads CASMNTLRDTQYF. CDR3 nucleotides: TGTGCCAGCATGAACACGTTGAGGGATACGCAGTATTTT.

This clone was seen only once. V and J are TRBV10-2 and TRBJ2-5, with D hard to call. CDR3 length: 14 amino acids. Germline values: CDR1 WSHSY, CDR2 SAAADI. Trimming removed 6 bases at V and 1 base at J, with 12 bases between. The CDR3 coding sequence is TGCGCCAGCAGGAAGACACCCGGCCAAGAGACCCAGTACTTC. It specifies CASRKTPGQETQYF.

V usage is TRBV29-1 and J usage is TRBJ2-2; 9 nucleotides agree with TRBD1. Trimming removed 8 bases from V and 5 bases from J; junction bases left unmatched: 9. CDR1 SQVTM and CDR2 ANQGSEA come from the germline V gene. The CDR3 totals 14 residues. The DNA of the CDR3 is TGCAGCTACCGCGGACAGGGGAAGACCGGGGAGCTGTTTTTT. Translating it yields CSYRGQGKTGELFF.

V usage is TRBV18 and J usage is TRBJ1-6, with D possibly matching TRBD1 (6 bases). V gave up 3 bases and J gave up 10 bases, with 13 bases separating them. This CDR3 is 14 amino acids long. Germline CDR1 is KGHSH and CDR2 is LQKENI. The CDR3: CASSPSGVRSPLHF. The CDR3, as DNA: TGTGCCAGCTCACCCTCAGGGGTAAGGTCACCCCTCCACTTT.